Listed here is a single T cell receptor (beta chain). The antigen remains undetermined. The sample is drawn from a study of vaccination and CD4 T cells after COVID-19. Whole-study context: The authors exposed cells to overlapping spike peptides derived from SARS-CoV-2, HCoV-NL63, HCoV-OC43 and HCoV-229E. Controls had a CEFX pool, an HIV-1 Nef pool, or no peptide added.

The CDR3 extends over 15 amino acids. Germline trimming cut 0 bases from V and 2 bases from J; bases unmatched to any gene: 5. Germline values: CDR1 DFQATT, CDR2 SNEGSKA (reference sequence). Cultured CD4+ T-cell DNA underwent Oncomine TCR Beta short-read sequencing. TCRdb used MiXCR to reprocess the PCR reads, holding one entry per CDR3 protein. The sample holds under 15,000 distinct CDR3 sequences, over 55% seen once. The treatment was: roughly 11-day PBMC culture with coronavirus spike peptide pools or control peptides (ViraFEST assay). J is TRBJ2-7 and V is TRBV20-1, with 9 positions matching TRBD2. Input material: CD4+ T cells from blood, cultured in vitro. This clonotype was obtained from a human donor who had recovered from COVID-19. CDR3 DNA sequence: TGCAGTGCTAGAGATCCGCTAGCGGGAACCTACGAGCAGTACTTC. Translated: CSARDPLAGTYEQYF.